The 2 T cell receptor beta chains in this list originate from one sample, sequenced in a study of CD4+ T cells in melanoma. Clones were sequenced by immunoSEQ multiplex PCR, and TCRdb holds only the in-frame ones, with some missing. The repertoire holds around 100,000 clones, with approximately 92% as singletons. Sequenced input: peripheral blood. These receptors came from a human donor with melanoma.

The gene calls are TRBV18 and TRBJ2-3; TRBD2 aligns across 7 bases. This CDR3 is built from 16 residues. Trimming at V came to 3 bases and at J to 0 bases, leaving 6 bases not matched to a gene. The germline V gene encodes CDR1 KGHSH and CDR2 LQKENI. As DNA, the CDR3 is TGTGCCAGCTCACCGCAGCGGGGCCTCAGCACAGATACGCAGTATTTT. This translates into CASSPQRGLSTDTQYF.

This sequence joins TRBV6-4 and TRBJ2-4; no definite D call. In germline, CDR1 is MRHNA, CDR2 SNTAGT. The CDR3 consists of 10 residues. The CDR3 coding sequence is TGTCCGTTTACAAAAAACATTCAGTACTTC. Its translation: CPFTKNIQYF.